These 8 T cell receptor beta chains originate from one sample sequenced in a study of response to subunit inactivated influenza vaccine. TCRdb re-derived calls from the RT-PCR reads in MiXCR, one entry per CDR3 protein. The sample consists of about half a million distinct CDR3 sequences, roughly 23% of them appearing once. This specimen consisted of CD4+ T cells sorted from PBMCs, obtained roughly 5 days after vaccination. These receptors all stem from a man in his fifties who received an inactivated influenza vaccine.

This chain connects TRBV20-1 to TRBJ2-2, with TRBD2 matching over 8 bases. The length of the CDR3 is 14 residues. Germline CDR1 reads DFQATT; CDR2 reads SNEGSKA (reference sequence). Unmatched junction bases numbered 0, after V lost 3 bases and J lost 0 bases. The CDR3 DNA is TGCAGTGCTAGCGGGGGGGCGAACACCGGGGAGCTGTTTTTT. Translating it yields CSASGGANTGELFF.

This CDR3 is CSARSVWGNTGELFF. CDR3 sequence (DNA): TGCAGTGCTAGAAGTGTGTGGGGGAACACCGGGGAGCTGTTTTTT. This rearrangement joins TRBV20-1 to TRBJ2-2; unclear D gene. The CDR3 contains 15 residues. Per the germline V gene, CDR1 is DFQATT and CDR2 is SNEGSKA (reference sequence). Trimming removed 2 bases from V and 1 base from J, with 11 bases in between.

This clonotype was counted many times. The chain is built from TRBV5-1 and TRBJ2-3; no definite D call. Looked up from germline, CDR1 is SGHRS and CDR2 is YFSETQ. This CDR3 contains 13 residues. V was clipped by 1 base and J by 4 bases, with 7 bases between them. CDR3 nucleotide sequence: TGCGCCAGCAGCTTGATAACAGCAGATACGCAGTATTTT. The encoded protein is CASSLITADTQYF.

This clonotype came up a few times. This chain joins TRBV5-1 and TRBJ2-6, with D unresolved. This CDR3 region has 15 residues. Trimming stripped 0 bases from V and 2 bases from J, with 6 bases between. Looked up from germline, CDR1 is SGHRS and CDR2 is YFSETQ. The CDR3 spells CASSLEDAGANVLTF. The CDR3 bases are TGCGCCAGCAGCTTGGAGGACGCTGGGGCCAACGTCCTGACTTTC. Drawing the rest from reference TRBV5-1 and TRBJ2-6, the complete variable domain is KAGVTQTPRYLIKTRGQQVTLSCSPISGHRSVSWYQQTPGQGLQFLFEYFSETQRNKGNFPGRFSGRQFSNSRSEMNVSTLELGDSALYLCASSLEDAGANVLTFGAGSRLTVL.

The chain combines TRBV7-2 with TRBJ2-1, with D possibly TRBD1 on 6 matching bases. The CDR3 covers 14 residues. The germline V and J ends were trimmed by 4 bases and 5 bases, with 12 bases remaining between them. Germline V gene lookup returns CDR1 SGHTA and CDR2 FQGNSA. In nucleotides, the CDR3 is TGTGCCAGCAGCTCGGGACAAGCGAACAATGAGCAGTTCTTC. Residues: CASSSGQANNEQFF.

This clonotype was found a few times. The J gene is TRBJ2-7, the V gene TRBV28; TRBD2 matches 7 bases. With 5 bases clipped from V and 2 bases from J, the junction kept 9 bases outside the gene matches. In germline, CDR1 is MDHEN, CDR2 SYDVKM. The CDR3 runs 15 residues. CDR3 in amino acids: CASSTEAGVPYEQYF. In DNA form, the CDR3 reads TGTGCCAGCAGTACCGAGGCGGGAGTACCCTACGAGCAGTACTTC.

At least ten counts were recorded for this clonotype. This chain connects TRBV20-1 to TRBJ2-1; D gene ambiguous. CDR1 DFQATT and CDR2 SNEGSKA come from the germline V gene (reference sequence). Trimming left V 5 bases short and J 8 bases short, with 16 bases between. The CDR3 extends over 13 amino acids. CDR3 amino acids: CSAQRAGVDEQFF. CDR3 DNA sequence: TGCAGTGCTCAACGCGCCGGTGTCGATGAGCAGTTCTTC.

The J gene is TRBJ2-1, the V gene TRBV20-1; a weak D match, TRBD1 (5 bases). Germline CDR1 DFQATT, CDR2 SNEGSKA (reference sequence). There are 11 residues in the CDR3. V was clipped by 4 bases and J by 9 bases, with 10 bases between them. The CDR3 DNA reads TGCAGTGCTAAACAGGTGACTGAGCAGTTCTTC. This encodes CSAKQVTEQFF.